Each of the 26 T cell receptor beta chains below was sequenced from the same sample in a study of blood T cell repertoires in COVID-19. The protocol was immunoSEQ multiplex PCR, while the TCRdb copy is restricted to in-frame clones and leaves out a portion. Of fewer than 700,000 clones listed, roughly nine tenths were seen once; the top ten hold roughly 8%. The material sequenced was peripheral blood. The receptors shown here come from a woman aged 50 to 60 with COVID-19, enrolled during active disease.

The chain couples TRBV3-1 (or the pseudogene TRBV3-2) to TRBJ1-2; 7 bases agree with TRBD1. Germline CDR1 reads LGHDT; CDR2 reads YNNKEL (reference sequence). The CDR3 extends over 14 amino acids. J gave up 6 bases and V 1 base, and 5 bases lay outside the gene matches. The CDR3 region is CASSQAEGANGYTF. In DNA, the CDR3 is TGTGCCAGCAGCCAAGCCGAGGGGGCGAATGGCTACACCTTC.

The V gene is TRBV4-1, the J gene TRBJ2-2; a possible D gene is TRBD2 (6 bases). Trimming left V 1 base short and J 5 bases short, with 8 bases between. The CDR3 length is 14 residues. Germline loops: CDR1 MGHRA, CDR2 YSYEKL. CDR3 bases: TGCGCCAGCAGCCAAGTTGCGGGAACCGGGGAGCTGTTTTTT. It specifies CASSQVAGTGELFF.

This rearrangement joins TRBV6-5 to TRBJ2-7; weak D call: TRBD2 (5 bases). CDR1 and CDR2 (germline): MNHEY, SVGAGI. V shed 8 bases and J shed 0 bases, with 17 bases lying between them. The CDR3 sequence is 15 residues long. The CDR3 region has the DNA TGTGCCAGCGGTCCGCCCCGGGATAACTCCTACGAGCAGTACTTC. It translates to CASGPPRDNSYEQYF.

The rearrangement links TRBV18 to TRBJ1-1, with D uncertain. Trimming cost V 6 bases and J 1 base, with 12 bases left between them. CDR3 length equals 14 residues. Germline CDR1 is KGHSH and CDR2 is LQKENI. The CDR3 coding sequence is TGTGCCAGCTCCAATTGGGGAGAGAACACTGAAGCTTTCTTT. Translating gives CASSNWGENTEAFF.

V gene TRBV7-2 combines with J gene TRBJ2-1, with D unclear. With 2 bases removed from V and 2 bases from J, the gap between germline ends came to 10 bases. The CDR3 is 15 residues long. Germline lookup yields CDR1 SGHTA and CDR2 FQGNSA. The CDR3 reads CASSLSPSTYNEQFF. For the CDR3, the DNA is TGTGCCAGCAGCTTAAGTCCGAGCACCTACAATGAGCAGTTCTTC.

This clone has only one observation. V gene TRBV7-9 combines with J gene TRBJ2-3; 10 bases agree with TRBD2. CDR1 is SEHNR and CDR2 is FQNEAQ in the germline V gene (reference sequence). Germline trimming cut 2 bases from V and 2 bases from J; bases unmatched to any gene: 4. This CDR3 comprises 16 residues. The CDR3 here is CASSLKRGGVTDTQYF. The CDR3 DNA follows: TGTGCCAGCAGCTTAAAGCGGGGGGGAGTCACAGATACGCAGTATTTT. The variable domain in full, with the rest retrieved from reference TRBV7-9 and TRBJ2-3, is DTGVSQNPRHKITKRGQNVTFRCDPISEHNRLYWYRQTLGQGPEFLTYFQNEAQLEKSRLLSDRFSAERPKGSFSTLEIQRTEQGDSAMYLCASSLKRGGVTDTQYFGPGTRLTVL.

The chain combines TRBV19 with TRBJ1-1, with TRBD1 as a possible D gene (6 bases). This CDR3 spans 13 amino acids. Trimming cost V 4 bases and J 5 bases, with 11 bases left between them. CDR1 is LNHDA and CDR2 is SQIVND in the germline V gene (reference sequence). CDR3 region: CASSTQGSTEAFF. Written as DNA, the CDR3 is TGTGCCAGTAGTACCCAGGGGAGTACTGAAGCTTTCTTT.

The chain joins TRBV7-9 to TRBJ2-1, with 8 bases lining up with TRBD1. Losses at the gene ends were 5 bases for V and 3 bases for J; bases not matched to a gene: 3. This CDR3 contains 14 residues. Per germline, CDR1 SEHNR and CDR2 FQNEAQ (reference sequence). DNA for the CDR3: TGTGCCAGCAGCAAGACAGGGGACTACAATGAGCAGTTCTTC. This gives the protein CASSKTGDYNEQFF.

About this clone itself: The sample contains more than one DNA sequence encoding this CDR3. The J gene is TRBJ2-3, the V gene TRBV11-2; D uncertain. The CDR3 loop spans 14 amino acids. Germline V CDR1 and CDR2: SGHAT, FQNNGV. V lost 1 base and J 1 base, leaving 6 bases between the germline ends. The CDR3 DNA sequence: TGTGCCAGCAGCTTAGTGGGCGGCACAGATACGCAGTATTTT. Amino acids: CASSLVGGTDTQYF.

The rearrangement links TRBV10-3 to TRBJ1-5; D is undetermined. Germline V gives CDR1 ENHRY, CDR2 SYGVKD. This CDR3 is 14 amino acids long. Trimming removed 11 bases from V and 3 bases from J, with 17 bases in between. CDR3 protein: CASHHSGDNQPQHF. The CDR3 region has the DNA TGTGCCTCCCATCACTCCGGGGACAATCAGCCCCAGCATTTT.

CDR3 nucleotide sequence: TGTGCCAGCAGCCCGAGGACTAGTCCCCTTTACAATGAGCAGTTCTTC. Its protein is CASSPRTSPLYNEQFF. The chain is built from TRBV4-2 and TRBJ2-1; 7 bases line up with TRBD2. The germline gives CDR1 LGHNA, CDR2 YNFKEQ. The CDR3 runs 16 residues. V dropped 4 bases and J dropped 4; count of bases not matched to a gene: 10.

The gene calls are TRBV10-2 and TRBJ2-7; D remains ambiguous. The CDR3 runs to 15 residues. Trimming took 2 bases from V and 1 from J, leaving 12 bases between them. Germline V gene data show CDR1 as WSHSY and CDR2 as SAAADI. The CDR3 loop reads CASSEISVSSYEQYF. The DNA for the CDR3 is TGCGCCAGCAGTGAGATAAGCGTCTCGTCCTACGAGCAGTACTTC.

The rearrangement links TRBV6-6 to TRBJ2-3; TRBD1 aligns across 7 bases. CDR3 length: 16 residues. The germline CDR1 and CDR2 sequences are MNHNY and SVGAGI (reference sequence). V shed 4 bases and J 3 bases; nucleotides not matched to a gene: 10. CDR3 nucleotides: TGTGCCAGCAGTTCGGTACAGGGGAAGGGAACAGATACGCAGTATTTT. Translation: CASSSVQGKGTDTQYF.

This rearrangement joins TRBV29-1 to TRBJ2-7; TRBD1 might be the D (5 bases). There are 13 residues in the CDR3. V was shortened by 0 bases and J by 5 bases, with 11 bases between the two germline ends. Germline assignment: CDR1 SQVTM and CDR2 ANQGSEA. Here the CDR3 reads CSVEEPQGDEQYF. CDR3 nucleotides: TGCAGCGTTGAAGAGCCCCAGGGCGACGAGCAGTACTTC.

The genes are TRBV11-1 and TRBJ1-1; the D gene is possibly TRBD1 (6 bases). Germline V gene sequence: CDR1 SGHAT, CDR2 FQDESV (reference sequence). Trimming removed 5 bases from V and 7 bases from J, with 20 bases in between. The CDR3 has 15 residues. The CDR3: CASSRYTGRAGEAFF. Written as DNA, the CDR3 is TGTGCCAGCAGCCGGTACACAGGGCGAGCAGGTGAAGCTTTCTTT. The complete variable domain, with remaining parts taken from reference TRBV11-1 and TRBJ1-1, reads EAEVAQSPRYKITEKSQAVAFWCDPISGHATLYWYRQILGQGPELLVQFQDESVVDDSQLPKDRFSAERLKGVDSTLKIQPAELGDSAMYLCASSRYTGRAGEAFFGQGTRLTVV.

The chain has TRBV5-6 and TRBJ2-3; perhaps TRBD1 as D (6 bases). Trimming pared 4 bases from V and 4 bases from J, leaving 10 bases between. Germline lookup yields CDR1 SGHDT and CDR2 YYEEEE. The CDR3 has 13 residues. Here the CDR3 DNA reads TGTGCCAGCAGCATCGGGACACCAGATACGCAGTATTTT. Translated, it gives CASSIGTPDTQYF.

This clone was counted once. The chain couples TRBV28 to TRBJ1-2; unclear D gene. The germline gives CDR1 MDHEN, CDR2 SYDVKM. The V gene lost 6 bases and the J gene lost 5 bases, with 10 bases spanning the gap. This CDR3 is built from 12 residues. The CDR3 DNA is TGTGCCAGCAGCCCCCAGTTGTATGGCTACACCTTC. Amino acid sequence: CASSPQLYGYTF.

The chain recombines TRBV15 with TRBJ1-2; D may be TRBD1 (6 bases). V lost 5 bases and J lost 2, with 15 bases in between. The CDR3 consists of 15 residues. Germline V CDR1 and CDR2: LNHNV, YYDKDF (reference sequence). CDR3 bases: TGTGCCACCAGCCCCCGGACAGTTCTGAACTATGGCTACACCTTC. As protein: CATSPRTVLNYGYTF.

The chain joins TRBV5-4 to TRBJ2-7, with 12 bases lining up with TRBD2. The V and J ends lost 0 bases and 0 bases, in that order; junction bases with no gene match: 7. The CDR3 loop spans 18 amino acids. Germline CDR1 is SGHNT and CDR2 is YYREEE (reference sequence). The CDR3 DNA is TGTGCCAGCAGCTTGGCCCCTAGCGGGGGGGCCCTCTCCTACGAGCAGTACTTC. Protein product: CASSLAPSGGALSYEQYF.

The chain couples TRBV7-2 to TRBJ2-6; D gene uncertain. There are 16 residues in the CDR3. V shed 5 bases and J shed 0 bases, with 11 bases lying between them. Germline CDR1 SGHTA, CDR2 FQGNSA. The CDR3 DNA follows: TGTGCCAGCAGCCCGGGTAGACTCTCTGGGGCCAACGTCCTGACTTTC. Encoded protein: CASSPGRLSGANVLTF.

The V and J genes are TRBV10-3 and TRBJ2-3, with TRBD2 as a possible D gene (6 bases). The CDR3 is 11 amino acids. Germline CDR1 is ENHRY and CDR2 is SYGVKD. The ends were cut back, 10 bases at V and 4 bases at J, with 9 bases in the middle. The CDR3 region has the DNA TGTGCCACGGGGGAGGCAGATACGCAGTATTTT. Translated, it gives CATGEADTQYF.

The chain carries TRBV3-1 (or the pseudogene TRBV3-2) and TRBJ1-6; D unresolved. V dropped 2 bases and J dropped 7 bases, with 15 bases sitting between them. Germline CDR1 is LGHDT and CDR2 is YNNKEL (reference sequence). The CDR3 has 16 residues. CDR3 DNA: TGTGCCAGCAGCCAATTGGGCGGGGTTTCGAATTCACCCCTCCACTTT. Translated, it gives CASSQLGGVSNSPLHF.

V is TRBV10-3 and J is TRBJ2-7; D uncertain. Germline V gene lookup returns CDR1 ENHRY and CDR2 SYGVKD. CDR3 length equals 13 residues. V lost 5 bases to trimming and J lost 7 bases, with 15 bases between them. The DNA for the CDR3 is TGTGCCATCAGTTTGGGCGCTGTGAAAGAGCAGTACTTC. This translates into CAISLGAVKEQYF.

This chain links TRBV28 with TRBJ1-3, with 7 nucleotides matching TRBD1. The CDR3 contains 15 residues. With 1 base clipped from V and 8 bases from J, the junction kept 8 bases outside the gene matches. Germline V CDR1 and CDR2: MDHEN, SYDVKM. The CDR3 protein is CASSLSKGAGDTIYF. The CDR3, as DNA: TGTGCCAGCAGTTTATCAAAGGGGGCAGGAGACACCATATATTTT.

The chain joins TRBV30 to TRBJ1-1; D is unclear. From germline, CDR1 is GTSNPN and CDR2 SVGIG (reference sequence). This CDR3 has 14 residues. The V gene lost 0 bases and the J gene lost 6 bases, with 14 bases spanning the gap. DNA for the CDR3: TGTGCCTGGAGTGTCGATGGGAGGTCGGCTGAAGCTTTCTTT. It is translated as CAWSVDGRSAEAFF.

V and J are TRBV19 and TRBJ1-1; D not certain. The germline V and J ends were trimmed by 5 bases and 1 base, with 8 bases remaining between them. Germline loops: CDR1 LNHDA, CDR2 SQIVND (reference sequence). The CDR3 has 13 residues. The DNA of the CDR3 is TGTGCCAGTAGTCCCATGAGGAACACTGAAGCTTTCTTT. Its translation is CASSPMRNTEAFF.